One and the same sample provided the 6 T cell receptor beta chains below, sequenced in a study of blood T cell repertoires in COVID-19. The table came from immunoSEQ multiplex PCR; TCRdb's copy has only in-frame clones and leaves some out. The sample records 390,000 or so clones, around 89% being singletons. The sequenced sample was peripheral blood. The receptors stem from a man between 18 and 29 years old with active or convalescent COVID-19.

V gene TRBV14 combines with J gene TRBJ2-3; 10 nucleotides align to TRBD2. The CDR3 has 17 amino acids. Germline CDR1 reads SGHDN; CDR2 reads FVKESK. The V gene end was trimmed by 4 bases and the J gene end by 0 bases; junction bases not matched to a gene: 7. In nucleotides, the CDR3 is TGTGCCAGCAGCCTTCGAAGACTAGCGGGTAGCACAGATACGCAGTATTTT. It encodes CASSLRRLAGSTDTQYF. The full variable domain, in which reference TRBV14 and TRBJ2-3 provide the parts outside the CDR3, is EAGVTQFPSHSVIEKGQTVTLRCDPISGHDNLYWYRRVMGKEIKFLLHFVKESKQDESGMPNNRFLAERTGGTYSTLKVQPAELEDSGVYFCASSLRRLAGSTDTQYFGPGTRLTVL.

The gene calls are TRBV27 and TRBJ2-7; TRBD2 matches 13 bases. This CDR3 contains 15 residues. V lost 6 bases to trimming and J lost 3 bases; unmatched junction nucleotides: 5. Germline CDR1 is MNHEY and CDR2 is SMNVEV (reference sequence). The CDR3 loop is CASRPGTSGNYEQYF. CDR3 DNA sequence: TGTGCCAGCAGGCCAGGGACTAGCGGGAACTACGAGCAGTACTTC.

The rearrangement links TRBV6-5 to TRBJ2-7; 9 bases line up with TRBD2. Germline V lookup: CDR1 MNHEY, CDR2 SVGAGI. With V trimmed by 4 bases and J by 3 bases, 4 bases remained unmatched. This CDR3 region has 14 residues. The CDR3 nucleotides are TGTGCCAGCAGTTTAGATAGCGGGAGCTACGAGCAGTACTTC. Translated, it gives CASSLDSGSYEQYF.

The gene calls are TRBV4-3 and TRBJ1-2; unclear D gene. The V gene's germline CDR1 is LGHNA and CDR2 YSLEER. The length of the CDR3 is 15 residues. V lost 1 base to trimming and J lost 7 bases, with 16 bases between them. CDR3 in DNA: TGCGCCAGCAGCCAAGGGGTAGGGCCGAGGGCTGGCTACACCTTC. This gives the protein CASSQGVGPRAGYTF.

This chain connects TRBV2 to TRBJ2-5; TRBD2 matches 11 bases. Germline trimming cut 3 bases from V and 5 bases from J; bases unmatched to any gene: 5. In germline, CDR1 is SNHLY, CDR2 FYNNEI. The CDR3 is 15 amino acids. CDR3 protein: CASSDSGGAGETQYF. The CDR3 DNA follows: TGTGCCAGCAGTGATAGCGGGGGGGCCGGGGAGACCCAGTACTTC.

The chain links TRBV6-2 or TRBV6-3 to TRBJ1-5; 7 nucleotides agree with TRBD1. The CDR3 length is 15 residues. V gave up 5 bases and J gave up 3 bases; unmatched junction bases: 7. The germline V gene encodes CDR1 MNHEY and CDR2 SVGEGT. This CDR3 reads CASSRTGTDNQPQHF. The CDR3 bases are TGTGCCAGCAGTCGGACCGGGACAGACAATCAGCCCCAGCATTTT.